A single sample gave rise to the 30 T cell receptor beta chains below, sequenced in a study of OX40 agonist ivuxolimab in advanced cancers. Generated by immunoSEQ multiplex PCR, the TCRdb table keeps only in-frame clones and is missing some. The repertoire includes approximately 58,000 clones, around nine tenths of them detected once, and around 0.73% sits in the top ten. The specimen was CD4+ or CD8+ T cells sorted from blood, collected in a trial of the OX40 agonist ivuxolimab. Receptor source: an adult with an advanced solid tumor such as melanoma, head and neck, liver or kidney cancer.

This sequence joins TRBV7-8 and TRBJ2-5; TRBD2 might be the D (5 bases). V was trimmed by 6 bases and J by 5 bases, leaving 7 bases between them. There are 11 residues in the CDR3. From germline, CDR1 is SGHVS and CDR2 FQNEAQ. CDR3 loop: CASRGSETQYF. Here the CDR3 DNA reads TGTGCCAGCAGAGGGAGTGAGACCCAGTACTTC.

The chain carries TRBV30 and TRBJ1-1; tentatively, D is TRBD1 (6 bases). Germline V gene lookup returns CDR1 GTSNPN and CDR2 SVGIG (reference sequence). V lost 4 bases to trimming and J lost 4 bases, with 16 bases between them. The CDR3 extends over 14 amino acids. CDR3 sequence (DNA): TGTGCCTGGAACCCTCTTGCAGGGGCCACTGAAGCTTTCTTT. Translated, it gives CAWNPLAGATEAFF.

The chain recombines TRBV18 with TRBJ2-1; 9 bases match TRBD1. Germline V gives CDR1 KGHSH, CDR2 LQKENI. CDR3 size: 17 residues. V shed 3 bases, J shed 4 bases, and the junction held 10 bases outside the gene matches. The CDR3 DNA follows: TGTGCCAGCTCACCTCGGACTAGAGGGACAGGGTACAATGAGCAGTTCTTC. Protein product: CASSPRTRGTGYNEQFF.

This clone has more than one count but fewer than ten. V and J are TRBV4-1 and TRBJ1-5, with unresolved D. The germline V gene encodes CDR1 MGHRA and CDR2 YSYEKL. V was pared by 0 bases and J by 6 bases, with 12 bases between. The CDR3 has 15 residues. CDR3 region: CASSQESGSGQPQHF. CDR3 bases: TGCGCCAGCAGCCAAGAGTCAGGATCTGGTCAGCCCCAGCATTTT.

CDR3 sequence (DNA): TGCGCCAGCAGCTTAGGACAGGGGCGGGTATCCCTGGAAGAGAGCTCCTACAATGAGCAGTTCTTC. Protein: CASSLGQGRVSLEESSYNEQFF. This chain joins TRBV5-1 and TRBJ2-1; 9 nucleotides agree with TRBD1. Germline CDR1 is SGHRS and CDR2 is YFSETQ. J lost 0 bases, V lost 2 bases, and 21 bases had no gene match. This CDR3 has 22 amino acids. The full variable domain, its missing parts supplied by reference TRBV5-1 and TRBJ2-1, is KAGVTQTPRYLIKTRGQQVTLSCSPISGHRSVSWYQQTPGQGLQFLFEYFSETQRNKGNFPGRFSGRQFSNSRSEMNVSTLELGDSALYLCASSLGQGRVSLEESSYNEQFFGPGTRLTVL.

The V gene is TRBV11-1, the J gene TRBJ2-5; 8 bases match TRBD1. The end of the DNA is better explained by TRBJ2-7, so the J call may be wrong. Per the germline V gene, CDR1 is SGHAT and CDR2 is FQDESV (reference sequence). CDR3 length: 15 amino acids. DNA of the CDR3: TGTGCCAGCAGCCAGGGACAGGCCCTCTCCTACGAGCAGTACTTC. As protein: CASSQGQALSYEQYF.

This clone has just one count. The chain carries TRBV5-5 and TRBJ2-5; no firm D call. The germline V gene has CDR1 SGHKS and CDR2 YYEKEE (reference sequence). Between the trimmed V and J ends, which lost 2 bases and 5 bases, there was a span of 16 bases. The CDR3 extends over 15 amino acids. CDR3 coding DNA: TGTGCCAGCAGCTTCTCCCGGGCCCTCGGGGAGACCCAGTACTTC. This codes for CASSFSRALGETQYF.

The chain links TRBV28 to TRBJ2-7; TRBD2 agrees at 9 bases. The CDR3 has 17 amino acids. Germline-derived CDR1 and CDR2 are MDHEN and SYDVKM. V gave up 7 bases and J gave up 4 bases; unmatched junction bases: 17. CDR3 nucleotides: TGTGCCAGCACCCAAAATATGGGAGTAGCGGGAGTTTACGAGCAGTACTTC. It is translated as CASTQNMGVAGVYEQYF. The variable domain in full, with the rest retrieved from reference TRBV28 and TRBJ2-7, is DVKVTQSSRYLVKRTGEKVFLECVQDMDHENMFWYRQDPGLGLRLIYFSYDVKMKEKGDIPEGYSVSREKKERFSLILESASTNQTSMYLCASTQNMGVAGVYEQYFGPGTRLTVT.

CDR3: CASSLPSGIVYEQYF. The DNA of the CDR3 is TGTGCCAGCTCACTTCCTAGCGGGATTGTCTACGAGCAGTACTTC. The chain combines TRBV18 with TRBJ2-7; TRBD2 aligns across 9 bases. This CDR3 spans 15 amino acids. Per germline, CDR1 KGHSH and CDR2 LQKENI. V trimming: 4 bases; J trimming: 3 bases; junction bases outside the gene matches: 7.

The chain employs TRBV5-1 and TRBJ2-5; 8 bases map to TRBD1. TRBJ2-7 matches the DNA end more closely, so the J call is doubtful. The CDR3 consists of 12 residues. The germline CDR1 and CDR2 sequences are SGHRS and YFSETQ. CDR3 bases: TGCGCCAGCGGACAGGGCCACTACGAGCAGTACTTC. Protein product: CASGQGHYEQYF.

The chain joins TRBV30 to TRBJ1-1; 7 bases align to TRBD1. CDR3 length: 13 amino acids. Germline V gene sequence: CDR1 GTSNPN, CDR2 SVGIG (reference sequence). V dropped 3 bases and J dropped 4; count of bases not matched to a gene: 5. The CDR3 DNA is TGTGCCTGGAGGACAGGGTTGGCCACTGAAGCTTTCTTT. Amino acids: CAWRTGLATEAFF. The full variable domain, completed using reference TRBV30 and TRBJ1-1, is SQTIHQWPATLVQPVGSPLSLECTVEGTSNPNLYWYRQAAGRGLQLLFYSVGIGQISSEVPQNLSASRPQDRQFILSSKKLLLSDSGFYLCAWRTGLATEAFFGQGTRLTVV.

This clone was counted once. V gene TRBV11-2 combines with J gene TRBJ2-1; 12 nucleotides match TRBD2. Germline V gene sequence: CDR1 SGHAT, CDR2 FQNNGV. The CDR3 has 15 residues. V was pared by 5 bases and J by 4 bases, with 3 bases of the junction left unmatched. CDR3 coding DNA: TGTGCCAGCAGCCGACTAGCGGGAGAGTACAATGAGCAGTTCTTC. Protein: CASSRLAGEYNEQFF.

The chain has TRBV11-2 and TRBJ2-5, with TRBD2 matching over 13 bases. The germline CDR1 and CDR2 sequences are SGHAT and FQNNGV. V lost 5 bases and J lost 4; bases outside the gene matches: 7. This CDR3 contains 16 residues. The CDR3 sequence is CASSPPGLAGSETQYF. The CDR3 DNA sequence: TGTGCCAGCAGCCCCCCGGGACTAGCGGGATCAGAGACCCAGTACTTC.

V gene TRBV7-9 combines with J gene TRBJ2-2, with a possible D match to TRBD2 (5 bases). V shed 5 bases and J shed 2 bases, with 9 bases lying between them. CDR1 is SEHNR and CDR2 is FQNEAQ in the germline V gene (reference sequence). The CDR3 extends over 14 amino acids. The CDR3 region is CASSPGINTGELFF. For the CDR3, the DNA is TGTGCCAGCAGCCCGGGGATAAACACCGGGGAGCTGTTTTTT.

This sequence joins TRBV6-1 and TRBJ1-5, with D possibly being TRBD1 (5 bases). Germline V lookup: CDR1 MNHNS, CDR2 SASEGT. The CDR3 sequence is 15 residues long. V lost 1 base and J lost 2, with 9 bases in between. This CDR3 reads CASSEVPGRNQPQHF. In DNA, the CDR3 is TGTGCCAGCAGTGAAGTACCGGGGCGCAATCAGCCCCAGCATTTT.

V and J are TRBV11-3 and TRBJ1-3; the D is unclear. V was clipped by 2 bases and J by 4 bases, with 6 bases between them. The V gene's germline CDR1 is SGHNT and CDR2 YENEEA. The CDR3 is 13 amino acids. For the CDR3, the DNA is TGTGCCAGCAGCTTAACACACGGAAACACCATATATTTT. It specifies CASSLTHGNTIYF.

The chain has TRBV5-1 and TRBJ2-5, with 7 bases identical to TRBD2. Trimming cost V 4 bases and J 3 bases; bases outside gene matches: 3. Germline CDR1 reads SGHRS; CDR2 reads YFSETQ. The CDR3 runs to 13 residues. The CDR3: CASSLRGEETQYF. The DNA of the CDR3 is TGCGCCAGCAGCCTCCGGGGGGAAGAGACCCAGTACTTC. Together with reference TRBV5-1 and TRBJ2-5, the CDR3 gives the full variable domain: KAGVTQTPRYLIKTRGQQVTLSCSPISGHRSVSWYQQTPGQGLQFLFEYFSETQRNKGNFPGRFSGRQFSNSRSEMNVSTLELGDSALYLCASSLRGEETQYFGPGTRLLVL.

This clone came up once. This rearrangement joins TRBV28 to TRBJ2-5; D ambiguous. The CDR3 runs 13 residues. V shed 3 bases and J shed 2 bases, with 7 bases lying between them. Per germline, CDR1 MDHEN and CDR2 SYDVKM. The CDR3 is CASSLRQQETQYF. Here the CDR3 DNA reads TGTGCCAGCAGTTTGAGGCAACAAGAGACCCAGTACTTC.

V is TRBV6-6 and J is TRBJ2-1, with a weak D call TRBD2 (5 bases). The length of the CDR3 is 11 residues. Germline CDR1 reads MNHNY; CDR2 reads SVGAGI (reference sequence). V lost 6 bases and J 8 bases, leaving 8 bases between the germline ends. The CDR3 region is CASRARDEQFF. The CDR3, as DNA: TGTGCCAGCAGGGCGAGGGATGAGCAGTTCTTC.

The rearrangement links TRBV19 to TRBJ1-2, with D maybe TRBD1 (5 bases). The V gene's germline CDR1 is LNHDA and CDR2 SQIVND (reference sequence). There are 16 residues in the CDR3. V was cut by 3 bases and J by 5 bases, with 19 bases left in between. CDR3 residues: CASSIWTSSDRYGYTF. The CDR3 DNA reads TGTGCCAGTAGTATTTGGACATCCAGTGATAGATATGGCTACACCTTC.

The gene calls are TRBV29-1 and TRBJ2-7; TRBD1 aligns across 9 bases. The germline V gene encodes CDR1 SQVTM and CDR2 ANQGSEA. After removal of 2 bases from V and 2 bases from J, the junction contained 16 bases not matched to a gene. There are 18 residues in the CDR3. The CDR3 here is CSVECPPAGQGEPYEQYF. The CDR3 region has the DNA TGCAGCGTTGAATGCCCCCCCGCGGGACAGGGAGAGCCCTACGAGCAGTACTTC.

The chain couples TRBV9 to TRBJ1-2; perhaps TRBD1 as D (6 bases). Germline V gives CDR1 SGDLS, CDR2 YYNGEE. The CDR3 extends over 15 amino acids. Trimming cost V 4 bases and J 8 bases, with 21 bases left between them. The CDR3: CASSTITGPYDGYTF. For the CDR3, the DNA is TGTGCCAGCAGCACCATCACAGGGCCCTACGACGGCTACACCTTC.

The V and J genes are TRBV7-3 and TRBJ2-1; D call uncertain. Germline values: CDR1 SGHTA, CDR2 FQGTGA. V lost 3 bases, J lost 4 bases, and 16 bases lay in between. The length of the CDR3 is 16 residues. In DNA form, the CDR3 reads TGTGCCAGCAGCTTTTCTTACCAGCTGGGGTACAATGAGCAGTTCTTC. Translation: CASSFSYQLGYNEQFF.

This chain links TRBV9 with TRBJ2-5; a possible D gene is TRBD1 (6 bases). CDR1 SGDLS and CDR2 YYNGEE come from the germline V gene. CDR3 size: 16 residues. V lost 4 bases and J lost 5, with 21 bases in between. The CDR3 nucleotides read TGTGCCAGCAGCCCCAGGGGAAACCTAGGGATTGAGACCCAGTACTTC. Its protein is CASSPRGNLGIETQYF.

V usage is TRBV2 and J usage is TRBJ1-2, with 12 bases aligning to TRBD1. Germline V gene sequence: CDR1 SNHLY, CDR2 FYNNEI. The CDR3 is made up of 13 amino acids. After removal of 3 bases from V and 8 bases from J, the junction contained 1 base not matched to a gene. In nucleotides, the CDR3 is TGTGCCAGCAGTGAGGGGACAGGGGGCGGCTACACCTTC. It specifies CASSEGTGGGYTF.

This chain links TRBV7-2 with TRBJ1-4; D is ambiguous. The V end was cut by 5 bases, the J end by 7 bases, with 8 bases between. The CDR3 spans 12 residues. Germline CDR1 reads SGHTA; CDR2 reads FQGNSA. The CDR3 region has the DNA TGTGCCAGCAGCCGCCTGGGTGAAAAACTGTTTTTT. Translating it yields CASSRLGEKLFF. Using reference TRBV7-2 and TRBJ1-4 for the parts outside the CDR3, the full variable domain is GAGVSQSPSNKVTEKGKDVELRCDPISGHTALYWYRQSLGQGLEFLIYFQGNSAPDKSGLPSDRFSAERTGGSVSTLTIQRTQQEDSAVYLCASSRLGEKLFFGSGTQLSVL.

This rearrangement joins TRBV7-8 to TRBJ2-5; 7 nucleotides align to TRBD2. This CDR3 comprises 14 residues. The germline V gene encodes CDR1 SGHVS and CDR2 FQNEAQ. Trimming cost V 7 bases and J 5 bases; bases outside gene matches: 10. The DNA for the CDR3 is TGTGCCAGCACCCCTGCGGGAGTGGGGGAGACCCAGTACTTC. Its translation is CASTPAGVGETQYF.

The chain combines TRBV29-1 with TRBJ2-1, with 7 bases aligning to TRBD1. CDR1 and CDR2 (germline): SQVTM, ANQGSEA. The CDR3 runs to 15 residues. V lost 7 bases and J lost 5; bases outside the gene matches: 14. This CDR3 reads CSANGIGGAHNEQFF. CDR3 nucleotide sequence: TGCAGCGCGAACGGTATAGGGGGCGCCCACAATGAGCAGTTCTTC.

The gene calls are TRBV14 and TRBJ1-2; 8 nucleotides align to TRBD1. J lost 5 bases, V lost 4 bases, and 12 bases had no gene match. The CDR3 extends over 16 amino acids. Germline CDR1 is SGHDN and CDR2 is FVKESK. CDR3 sequence (DNA): TGTGCCAGCAGCCTTCTACCGGGACAGGATGTTTATGGCTACACCTTC. This codes for CASSLLPGQDVYGYTF.

This chain joins TRBV5-5 and TRBJ1-4, with 9 positions matching TRBD1. The length of the CDR3 is 15 residues. Germline V gene lookup returns CDR1 SGHKS and CDR2 YYEKEE (reference sequence). Trimming took 3 bases from V and 8 from J; bases not matched to a gene: 8. The CDR3 spells CASSSTGTGQEKLFF. The DNA for the CDR3 is TGTGCCAGCAGCTCAACCGGGACAGGGCAGGAAAAACTGTTTTTT.